The present T cell receptor beta chain was sequenced within a study of blood T cell repertoires in COVID-19. Study background: COVID-19 samples from acute and convalescent phases originated in the United States, Italy and Spain.

The V and J ends lost 2 bases and 8 bases respectively, with 16 bases between them. Germline values: CDR1 SGHDT, CDR2 YYEEEE. The CDR3 is 14 amino acids. Participants spanned ages about 18 to 90 years and resided in about 25 US areas. Clones were read by immunoSEQ multiplex PCR, and TCRdb kept only the in-frame ones, dropping some. The sample contains 200,000 to 250,000 clones, 85% to 90% of which appear only once. This clone was picked up one time. This receptor was obtained from a woman aged 45-65 years in a cohort exposed to, infected with or recovered from COVID-19 (not recorded which). Sequencing was performed on PBMCs or T cells enriched from blood (not recorded which). This chain uses TRBV5-6 with TRBJ1-1; TRBD1 might be the D (6 bases). DNA for the CDR3: TGTGCCAGCAGCTTATTCGCGACGGACAGCGAAGCTTTCTTT. This encodes CASSLFATDSEAFF. Based on the CDR3 plus reference TRBV5-6 and TRBJ1-1, the full variable domain is DAGVTQSPTHLIKTRGQQVTLRCSPKSGHDTVSWYQQALGQGPQFIFQYYEEEERQRGNFPDRFSGHQFPNYSSELNVNALLLGDSALYLCASSLFATDSEAFFGQGTRLTVV.